This passage covers 11 T cell receptor beta chains from one sample sequenced in a study of long-term antiretroviral therapy in people with HIV. The run of the v3.0 immunoSEQ assay was at survey level. TCRdb's copy holds only in-frame clones and misses some; the assay was immunoSEQ multiplex PCR. In the table there are 20,000 to 25,000 clones, around 86% of which are singletons. The specimen was unsorted PBMCs, collected 1.2 years after starting antiretroviral therapy. Every receptor here comes from a man aged 50 or older with HIV.

V is TRBV2 and J is TRBJ2-1; D remains unclear. Germline V gives CDR1 SNHLY, CDR2 FYNNEI. Trimming removed 2 bases at V and 7 bases at J, with 3 bases between. The CDR3 runs to 11 residues. In DNA, the CDR3 is TGTGCCAGCAGTGAAATTAATGAGCAGTTCTTC. Its protein is CASSEINEQFF.

This clone was recorded once. The chain carries TRBV19 and TRBJ2-3; the D is unclear. Germline V gene data show CDR1 as LNHDA and CDR2 as SQIVND (reference sequence). V shed 3 bases and J shed 4 bases, with 11 bases lying between them. This CDR3 is built from 14 residues. CDR3 region: CASSISHAADTQYF. The DNA of the CDR3 is TGTGCCAGTAGTATCTCCCATGCCGCAGATACGCAGTATTTT.

This rearrangement joins TRBV27 to TRBJ1-2; 7 bases are a match to TRBD1. Per the germline V gene, CDR1 is MNHEY and CDR2 is SMNVEV (reference sequence). After removal of 5 bases from V and 10 bases from J, the junction contained 13 bases not matched to a gene. There are 14 residues in the CDR3. The CDR3 nucleotides read TGTGCCAGCAGTCAAGCGCCAGGGACAGCGGCCTACACCTTC. This sequence encodes CASSQAPGTAAYTF.

A word on this clone: Other DNA sequences in this specimen translate into the identical CDR3. The genes are TRBV7-3 and TRBJ1-5; no definite D call. The CDR3 has 13 amino acids. Germline V CDR1 and CDR2: SGHTA, FQGTGA. The V end was cut by 2 bases, the J end by 3 bases, with 5 bases between. The CDR3 protein is CASSLGPNQPQHF. In DNA, the CDR3 is TGTGCCAGCAGCTTAGGGCCCAATCAGCCCCAGCATTTT. Based on the CDR3 plus reference TRBV7-3 and TRBJ1-5, the full variable domain is GAGVSQTPSNKVTEKGKYVELRCDPISGHTALYWYRQSLGQGPEFLIYFQGTGAADDSGLPNDRFFAVRPEGSVSTLKIQRTERGDSAVYLCASSLGPNQPQHFGDGTRLSIL.

The rearrangement joins TRBV27 to TRBJ1-5; 8 nucleotides line up with TRBD1. The V gene's germline CDR1 is MNHEY and CDR2 SMNVEV (reference sequence). The CDR3 totals 16 residues. V shed 2 bases and J 0 bases; nucleotides not matched to a gene: 3. CDR3 DNA: TGTGCCAGCAGTTTACTGGGACAGGTTAGCAATCAGCCCCAGCATTTT. Amino acids: CASSLLGQVSNQPQHF.

The V gene is TRBV2, the J gene TRBJ2-3; TRBD2 matches 7 bases. CDR1 is SNHLY, CDR2 FYNNEI, per germline. CDR3 length equals 15 residues. Trimming removed 4 bases from V and 2 bases from J; junction bases left unmatched: 6. DNA of the CDR3: TGTGCCAGCAGTGTGCGGGGGAGTTACACAGATACGCAGTATTTT. Translating gives CASSVRGSYTDTQYF.

The chain carries TRBV6-6 and TRBJ2-7; 9 nucleotides match TRBD2. With V trimmed by 2 bases and J by 1 base, 3 bases remained unmatched. This CDR3 contains 15 residues. The V gene's germline CDR1 is MNHNY and CDR2 SVGAGI (reference sequence). CDR3 in amino acids: CASSYVLAGSYEQYF. For the CDR3, the DNA is TGTGCCAGCAGTTACGTACTAGCGGGTTCCTACGAGCAGTACTTC.

This clone has just a few counts. The gene calls are TRBV9 and TRBJ2-7, with TRBD2 as a possible D gene (7 bases). Germline CDR1 reads SGDLS; CDR2 reads YYNGEE. The V end was cut by 3 bases, the J end by 4 bases, with 20 bases between. The CDR3 sequence is 16 residues long. The CDR3 DNA reads TGTGCCAGCAGCGGAGGGGGGGACCCAAAGTATTACGAGCAGTACTTC. This gives the protein CASSGGGDPKYYEQYF.

This clone is judged medium-sized. The V call is TRBV5-4, the J call TRBJ1-1; possibly TRBD1 for D (6 bases). Trimming removed 3 bases from V and 10 bases from J, with 28 bases in between. This CDR3 has 17 residues. Germline V gene sequence: CDR1 SGHNT, CDR2 YYREEE (reference sequence). The chain's CDR3 is CASSWGIGGGIPGGAFF. The CDR3 DNA reads as TGTGCCAGCAGCTGGGGGATCGGGGGCGGGATCCCCGGAGGAGCTTTCTTT.

The chain couples TRBV30 to TRBJ1-2, with D perhaps TRBD1 (5 bases). V lost 4 bases and J lost 4, with 13 bases in between. Germline loops: CDR1 GTSNPN, CDR2 SVGIG (reference sequence). The CDR3 contains 13 residues. The CDR3 here is CAWTWGGTYGYTF. The CDR3 region has the DNA TGTGCCTGGACTTGGGGGGGGACCTATGGCTACACCTTC.

J is TRBJ2-3 and V is TRBV5-1, with TRBD1 as a possible D gene (6 bases). Germline V gives CDR1 SGHRS, CDR2 YFSETQ. Trimming left V 5 bases short and J 6 bases short, with 10 bases between. The CDR3 length is 12 residues. The CDR3 DNA follows: TGCGCCAGCAGGCTGGGGGCGGATACGCAGTATTTT. Translation: CASRLGADTQYF. Drawing the rest from reference TRBV5-1 and TRBJ2-3, the complete variable domain is KAGVTQTPRYLIKTRGQQVTLSCSPISGHRSVSWYQQTPGQGLQFLFEYFSETQRNKGNFPGRFSGRQFSNSRSEMNVSTLELGDSALYLCASRLGADTQYFGPGTRLTVL.